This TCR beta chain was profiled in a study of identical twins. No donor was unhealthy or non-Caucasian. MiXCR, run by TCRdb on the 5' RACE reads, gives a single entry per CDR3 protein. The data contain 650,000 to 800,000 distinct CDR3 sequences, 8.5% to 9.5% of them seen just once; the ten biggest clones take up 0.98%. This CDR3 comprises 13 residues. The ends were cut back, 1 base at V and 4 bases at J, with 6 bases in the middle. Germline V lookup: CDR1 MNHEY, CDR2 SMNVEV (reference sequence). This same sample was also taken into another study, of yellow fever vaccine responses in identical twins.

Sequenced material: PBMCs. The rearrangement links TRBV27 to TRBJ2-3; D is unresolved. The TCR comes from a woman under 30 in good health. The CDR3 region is CASSLFPADTQYF. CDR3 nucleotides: TGTGCCAGCAGTTTATTTCCCGCAGATACGCAGTATTTT.